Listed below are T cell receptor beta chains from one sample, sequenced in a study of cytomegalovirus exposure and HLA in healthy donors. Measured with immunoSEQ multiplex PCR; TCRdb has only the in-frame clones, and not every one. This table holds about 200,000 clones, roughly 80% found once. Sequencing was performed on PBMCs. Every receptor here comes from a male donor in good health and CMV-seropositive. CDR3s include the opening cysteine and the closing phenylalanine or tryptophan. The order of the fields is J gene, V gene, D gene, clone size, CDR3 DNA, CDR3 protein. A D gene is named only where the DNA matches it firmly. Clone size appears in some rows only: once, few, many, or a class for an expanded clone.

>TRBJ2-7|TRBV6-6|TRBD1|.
TGTGCCAGCGGAACCCGGGACAGGGGGCTTGAGCAGTACTTC
CASGTRDRGLEQYF
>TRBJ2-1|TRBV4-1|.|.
TGCGCCAGCAGCCAGCTAGAGAATGAGCAGTTCTTC
CASSQLENEQFF
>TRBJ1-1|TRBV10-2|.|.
TGCGCCAGCAGTGCGCCCGGGAACACTGAAGCTTTCTTT
CASSAPGNTEAFF
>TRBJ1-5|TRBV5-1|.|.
TGCGCCAGCAGCTTGGAAGGTGGGGGCGGGCAGCCCCAGCATTTT
CASSLEGGGGQPQHF
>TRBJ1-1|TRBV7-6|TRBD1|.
TGTGCCAGCAGCGACAGGGGAGGCCGGGACACTGAAGCTTTCTTT
CASSDRGGRDTEAFF
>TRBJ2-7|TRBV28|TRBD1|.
TGTGCCAGCCAACCGGGACAGGGCTACGAGCAGTACTTC
CASQPGQGYEQYF
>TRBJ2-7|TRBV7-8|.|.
TGTGCCAGCAGCTTAGAAGGACTAACATACGAGCAGTACTTC
CASSLEGLTYEQYF
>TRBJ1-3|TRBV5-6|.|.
TGTGCCAGCAGCTTCGGCCAGGGGCTCTCCGGAAACACCATATATTTT
CASSFGQGLSGNTIYF
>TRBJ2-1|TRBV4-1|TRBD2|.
TGCGCCAGCAGCCGGACCCTAACTAGCGGCTACAATGAGCAGTTCTTC
CASSRTLTSGYNEQFF
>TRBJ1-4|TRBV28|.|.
TGTGCCAGCAGTTTCCAGCCAGGGGTTGGTGAAAAACTGTTTTTT
CASSFQPGVGEKLFF
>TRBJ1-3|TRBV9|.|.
TGTGCCAGCAGCGTAGCTTTATCCTCTGGAAACACCATATATTTT
CASSVALSSGNTIYF
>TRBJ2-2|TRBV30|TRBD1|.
TGTGCCTGGAGCCGGGGACAGATCACCGGGGAGCTGTTTTTT
CAWSRGQITGELFF
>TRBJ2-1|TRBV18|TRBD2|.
TGTGCCAGCTCACCCCAGGGAGGGCTATACAATGAGCAGTTCTTC
CASSPQGGLYNEQFF
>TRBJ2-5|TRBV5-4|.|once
TGTGCCAGCAGCTTGGGGACAGCGAACCAAGAGACCCAGTACTTC
CASSLGTANQETQYF
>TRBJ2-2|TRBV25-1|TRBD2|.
TGTGCCAGCAGTGTTGCGGGGGGCACCGGGGAGCTGTTTTTT
CASSVAGGTGELFF
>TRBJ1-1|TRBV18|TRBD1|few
TGTGCCAGCTCACCGGGACAGTCGAACACTGAAGCTTTCTTT
CASSPGQSNTEAFF
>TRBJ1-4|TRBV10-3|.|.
TGTGCCATCAGTGTGGGGGGAAGGGAAAAACTGTTTTTT
CAISVGGREKLFF
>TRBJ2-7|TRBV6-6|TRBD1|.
TGTGCCAGTACGAGACAGGGGGGGGGCTCCTACGAGCAGTACTTC
CASTRQGGGSYEQYF
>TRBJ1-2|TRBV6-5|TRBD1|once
TGTGCCAGCAGTTACACGGACCTACAGGGGGCCATTCACACCTTC
CASSYTDLQGAIHTF
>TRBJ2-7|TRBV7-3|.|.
TGTGCCAGCAGCTCCTCCGAGGTCGGCGAGCAGTACTTC
CASSSSEVGEQYF
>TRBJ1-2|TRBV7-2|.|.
TGTGCCAGCAGCGCAGGGGTACTAGGAGGCTACACCTTC
CASSAGVLGGYTF
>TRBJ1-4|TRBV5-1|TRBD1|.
TGCGCCAGCAGCTTAAGCGGACAGGGGAAACTGTTTTTT
CASSLSGQGKLFF
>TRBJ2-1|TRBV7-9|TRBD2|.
TGTGCCAGCAGCCCACTAGCGGCGCGGGGTTTCTTC
CASSPLAARGFF
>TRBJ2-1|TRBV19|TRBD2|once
TGTGCCAGTAGTACCGGACTAGATAGGAATGAGCAGTTCTTC
CASSTGLDRNEQFF
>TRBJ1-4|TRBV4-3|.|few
TGCGCCAGCAGCCAAGATCTCGTTGAAAAACTGTTTTTT
CASSQDLVEKLFF
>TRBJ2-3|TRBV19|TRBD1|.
TGTGCCAGCCGGGACAGGGGGCGCGGGGATACGCAGTATTTT
CASRDRGRGDTQYF
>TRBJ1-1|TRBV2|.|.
TGTGCCAGCAGTTCAGGGGAGAACACTGAAGCTTTCTTT
CASSSGENTEAFF
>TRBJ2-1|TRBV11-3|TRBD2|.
TGTGCCAGCAGCTTAGCCCCAGCGGGAGGTCCTCAGCAGTTCTTC
CASSLAPAGGPQQFF
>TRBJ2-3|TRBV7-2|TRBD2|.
TGTGCCAGCACTAGCGGGAGCACAGATACGCAGTATTTT
CASTSGSTDTQYF
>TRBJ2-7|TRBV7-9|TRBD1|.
TGTGCCAGCAGCTTATGGGACAGGGAACGCGAGCAGTACTTC
CASSLWDREREQYF
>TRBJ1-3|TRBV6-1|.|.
TGTGCCAGCAGTGACAGGTCCTCCTCTGGAAACACCATATATTTT
CASSDRSSSGNTIYF
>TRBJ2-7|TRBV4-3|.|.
TGCGCCAGCAGCCAAGAGACAGGACCCTACGAGCAGTACTTC
CASSQETGPYEQYF
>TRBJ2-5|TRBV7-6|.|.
TGTGCCAGCAGCACGGGCCGGGACTTCCAAGAGACCCAGTACTTC
CASSTGRDFQETQYF
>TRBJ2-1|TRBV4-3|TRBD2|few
TGCGCCAGCAGCCAAGTCGGGTCCCGGGAGGGTCAGTTCTTC
CASSQVGSREGQFF
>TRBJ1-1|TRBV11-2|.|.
TGTGCCAGCAGCTTAGATCTAACTAACACTGAAGCTTTCTTT
CASSLDLTNTEAFF
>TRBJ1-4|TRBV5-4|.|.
TGTGCCAGCAGCTTGACGCAGGGGCGAAGAGAAGAAAAACTGTTTTTT
CASSLTQGRREEKLFF
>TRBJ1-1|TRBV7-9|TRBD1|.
TGTGCCAGCAGCCCAACGACAGGGGCGAACACTGAAGCTTTCTTT
CASSPTTGANTEAFF
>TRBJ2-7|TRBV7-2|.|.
TGTGCCAGCAGCTTAGGAGGACAGTCTTACGAGCAGTACTTC
CASSLGGQSYEQYF
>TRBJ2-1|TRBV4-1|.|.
TGCGCCAGCAGCCAAGAAGGGGGAACCAGCATGGTAAATGAGCAGTTCTTC
CASSQEGGTSMVNEQFF
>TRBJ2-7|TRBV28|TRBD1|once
TGTGCCAGCGATACCACAGGGGGCACCTACGAGCAGTACTTC
CASDTTGGTYEQYF
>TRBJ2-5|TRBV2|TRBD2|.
TGTGCCAGCAATTCAGCGGGGAGCCCGGAGACCCAGTACTTC
CASNSAGSPETQYF
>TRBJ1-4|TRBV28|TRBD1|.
TGTGCCAGCACCCCTCTCGTGGACAGGGGGGGAAAACTGTTTTTT
CASTPLVDRGGKLFF
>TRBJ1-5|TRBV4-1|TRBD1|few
TGCGCCAGCAGCGGAGAGAGGACAGGGGGCGTAAATAGCAATCAGCCCCAGCATTTT
CASSGERTGGVNSNQPQHF
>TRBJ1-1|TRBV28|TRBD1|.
TGTGCCTCCCACAGGGGGACTGAAGCTTTCTTT
CASHRGTEAFF
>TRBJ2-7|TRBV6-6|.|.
TGTGCCAGCAGTTTAAACAGGGAGCTGGGGCAGTACTTC
CASSLNRELGQYF
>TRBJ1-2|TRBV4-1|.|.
TGCGCCAGCAGCCAACAGGGGTACTATGGCTACACCTTC
CASSQQGYYGYTF
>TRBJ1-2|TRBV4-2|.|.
TGTGCCAGCAGCCAAGAAGGCGGGTACAGGGCGAGCTATGGCTACACCTTC
CASSQEGGYRASYGYTF
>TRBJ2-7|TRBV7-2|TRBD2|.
TGTGCCAGCACGCCCACCGGGACTAGCGGAATTTACGAGCAGTACTTC
CASTPTGTSGIYEQYF
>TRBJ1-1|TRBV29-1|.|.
TGCAGCGTTGAACGGGAGCTCTGGAACACTGAAGCTTTCTTT
CSVERELWNTEAFF
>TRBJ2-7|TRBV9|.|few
TGTGCCAGCAGCGTAGGGCAGGGGTCAGCCTACGAGCAGTACTTC
CASSVGQGSAYEQYF
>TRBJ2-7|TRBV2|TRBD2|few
TGTGCCAACGCCGTAGAGCGGGGTGGGATGTACGAGCAGTACTTC
CANAVERGGMYEQYF
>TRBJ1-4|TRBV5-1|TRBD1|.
TGCGCCAGCAGCTTGCCGGGACAGGGGGAAAAACTGTTTTTT
CASSLPGQGEKLFF
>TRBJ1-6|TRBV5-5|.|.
TGTGCCAGCAGCATTGGAGGGAGGGATTCACCCCTCCACTTT
CASSIGGRDSPLHF
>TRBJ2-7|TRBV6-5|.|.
TGTGCCAGCAGTTACTCGTGGGCAAGCTCCTACGAGCAGTACTTC
CASSYSWASSYEQYF
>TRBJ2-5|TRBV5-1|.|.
TGCGCCAGCAGCTTGGGACTATCCCAAGAGACCCAGTACTTC
CASSLGLSQETQYF
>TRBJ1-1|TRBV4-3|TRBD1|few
TGCGCCAGCAGCCAAGGGGGTGGCAGGGGGGACACTGAAGCTTTCTTT
CASSQGGGRGDTEAFF
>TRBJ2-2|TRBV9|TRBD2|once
TGTGCCAGCAGCGTAGGGGCGGGACTAGCGGGAGGTTCGGCCGGGGAGCTGTTTTTT
CASSVGAGLAGGSAGELFF
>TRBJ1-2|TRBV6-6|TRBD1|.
TGTGCCACCCTCTCCCGGGACAGGGGCTATGGCTACACCTTC
CATLSRDRGYGYTF
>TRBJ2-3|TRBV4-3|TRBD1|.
TGCGCCAGCAGCCACGGACAGGGTACGGATACGCAGTATTTT
CASSHGQGTDTQYF